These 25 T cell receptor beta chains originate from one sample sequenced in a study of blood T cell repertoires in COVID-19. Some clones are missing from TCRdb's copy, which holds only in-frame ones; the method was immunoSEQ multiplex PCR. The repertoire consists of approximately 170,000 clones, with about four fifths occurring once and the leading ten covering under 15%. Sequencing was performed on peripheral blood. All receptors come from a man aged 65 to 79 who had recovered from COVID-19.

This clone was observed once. CDR3 amino acids: CASSLTSAGETQYF. CDR3 DNA sequence: TGCGCCAGCAGCTTGACCTCGGCGGGGGAGACCCAGTACTTC. V is TRBV5-1 and J is TRBJ2-5; D perhaps matches TRBD2 (6 bases). The CDR3 spans 14 residues. Looked up from germline, CDR1 is SGHRS and CDR2 is YFSETQ. Trimming stripped 1 base from V and 5 bases from J, with 12 bases between.

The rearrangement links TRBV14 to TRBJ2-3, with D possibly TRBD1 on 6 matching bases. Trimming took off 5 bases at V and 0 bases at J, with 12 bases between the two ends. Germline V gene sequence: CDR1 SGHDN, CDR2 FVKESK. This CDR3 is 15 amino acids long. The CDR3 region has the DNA TGTGCCAGCAGCGCCGGACAGCCTAGCACAGATACGCAGTATTTT. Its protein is CASSAGQPSTDTQYF.

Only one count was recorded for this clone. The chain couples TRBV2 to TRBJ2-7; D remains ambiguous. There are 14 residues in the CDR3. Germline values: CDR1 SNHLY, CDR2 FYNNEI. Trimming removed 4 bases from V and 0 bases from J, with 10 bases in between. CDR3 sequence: CASSAVGISYEQYF. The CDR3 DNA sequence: TGTGCCAGCAGTGCCGTGGGCATCTCCTACGAGCAGTACTTC.

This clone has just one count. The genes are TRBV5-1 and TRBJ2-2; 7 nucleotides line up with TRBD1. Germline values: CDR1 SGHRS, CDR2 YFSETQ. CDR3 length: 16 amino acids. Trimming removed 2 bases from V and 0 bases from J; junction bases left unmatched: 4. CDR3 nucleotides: TGCGCCAGCAGCTTCCAGGGGGAGACGAACACCGGGGAGCTGTTTTTT. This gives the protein CASSFQGETNTGELFF.

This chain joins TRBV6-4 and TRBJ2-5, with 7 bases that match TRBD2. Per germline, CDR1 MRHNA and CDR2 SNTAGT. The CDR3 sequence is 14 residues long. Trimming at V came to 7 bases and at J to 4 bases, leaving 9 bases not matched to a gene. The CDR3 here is CASTLLTGGETQYF. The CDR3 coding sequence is TGTGCCAGCACCCTACTGACGGGAGGAGAGACCCAGTACTTC.

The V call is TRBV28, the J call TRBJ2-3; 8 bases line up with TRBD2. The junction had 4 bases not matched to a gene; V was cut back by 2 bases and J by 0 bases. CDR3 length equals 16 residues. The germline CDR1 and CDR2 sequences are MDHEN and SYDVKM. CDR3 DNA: TGTGCCAGCAGTTTACGGGTAGCGGGAAGCACAGATACGCAGTATTTT. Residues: CASSLRVAGSTDTQYF.

CDR3 sequence: CASSLGVWGPGETQYF. The CDR3 DNA sequence: TGTGCCAGCAGTCTCGGGGTCTGGGGTCCTGGAGAGACCCAGTACTTC. This chain uses TRBV5-6 with TRBJ2-5; TRBD2 might be the D (5 bases). The germline V gene encodes CDR1 SGHDT and CDR2 YYEEEE. This CDR3 has 16 amino acids. Trimming removed 5 bases at V and 4 bases at J, with 21 bases between.

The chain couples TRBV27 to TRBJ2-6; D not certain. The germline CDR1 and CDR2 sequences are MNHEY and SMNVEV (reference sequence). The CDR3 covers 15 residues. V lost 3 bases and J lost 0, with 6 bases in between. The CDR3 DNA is TGTGCCAGCAGTTTCTCCTCCTCTGGGGCCAACGTCCTGACTTTC. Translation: CASSFSSSGANVLTF.

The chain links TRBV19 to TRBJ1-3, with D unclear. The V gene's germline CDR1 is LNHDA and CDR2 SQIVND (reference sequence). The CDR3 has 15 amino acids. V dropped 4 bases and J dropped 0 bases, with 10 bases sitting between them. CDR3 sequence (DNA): TGTGCCAGTAGTACTCAGGTACTCTCTGGAAACACCATATATTTT. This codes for CASSTQVLSGNTIYF.

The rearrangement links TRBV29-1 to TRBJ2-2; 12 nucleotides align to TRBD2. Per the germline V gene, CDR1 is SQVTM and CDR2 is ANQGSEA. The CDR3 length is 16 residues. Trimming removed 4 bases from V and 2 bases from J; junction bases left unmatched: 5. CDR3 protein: CSVASSGRANTGELFF. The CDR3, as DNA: TGCAGCGTTGCCTCTAGCGGGAGGGCCAACACCGGGGAGCTGTTTTTT.

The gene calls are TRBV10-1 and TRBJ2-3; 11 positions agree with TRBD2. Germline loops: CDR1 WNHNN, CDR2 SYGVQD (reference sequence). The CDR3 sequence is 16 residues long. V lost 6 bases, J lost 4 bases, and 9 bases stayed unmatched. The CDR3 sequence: CASSEQLAGGPDTQYF. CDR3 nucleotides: TGCGCCAGCAGCGAGCAGCTAGCGGGAGGTCCAGATACGCAGTATTTT.

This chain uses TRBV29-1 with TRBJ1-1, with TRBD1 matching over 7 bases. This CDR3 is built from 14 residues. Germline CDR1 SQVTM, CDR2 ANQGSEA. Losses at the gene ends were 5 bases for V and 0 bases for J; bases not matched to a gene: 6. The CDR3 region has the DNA TGCAGCGTTACGGACAGGTTGATGAACACTGAAGCTTTCTTT. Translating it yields CSVTDRLMNTEAFF. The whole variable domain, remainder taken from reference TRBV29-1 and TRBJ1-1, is SAVISQKPSRDICQRGTSLTIQCQVDSQVTMMFWYRQQPGQSLTLIATANQGSEATYESGFVIDKFPISRPNLTFSTLTVSNMSPEDSSIYLCSVTDRLMNTEAFFGQGTRLTVV.

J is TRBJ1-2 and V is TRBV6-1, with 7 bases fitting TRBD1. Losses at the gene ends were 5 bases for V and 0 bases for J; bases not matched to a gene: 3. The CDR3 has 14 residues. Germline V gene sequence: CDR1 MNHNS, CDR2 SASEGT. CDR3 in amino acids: CASSLTGPNYGYTF. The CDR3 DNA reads TGTGCCAGCAGTTTGACAGGGCCTAACTATGGCTACACCTTC.

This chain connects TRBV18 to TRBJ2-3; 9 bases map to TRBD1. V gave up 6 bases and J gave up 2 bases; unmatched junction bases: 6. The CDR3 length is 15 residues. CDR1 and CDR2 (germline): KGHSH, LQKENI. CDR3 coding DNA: TGTGCCAGCTCGTGGACAGGGGCCACCACAGATACGCAGTATTTT. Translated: CASSWTGATTDTQYF.

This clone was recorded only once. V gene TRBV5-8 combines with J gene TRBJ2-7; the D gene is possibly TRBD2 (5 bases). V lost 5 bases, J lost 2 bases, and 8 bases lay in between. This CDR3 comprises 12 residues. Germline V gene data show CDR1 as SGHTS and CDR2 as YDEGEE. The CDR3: CASRAGTYEQYF. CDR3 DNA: TGTGCCAGCAGGGCCGGGACCTACGAGCAGTACTTC.

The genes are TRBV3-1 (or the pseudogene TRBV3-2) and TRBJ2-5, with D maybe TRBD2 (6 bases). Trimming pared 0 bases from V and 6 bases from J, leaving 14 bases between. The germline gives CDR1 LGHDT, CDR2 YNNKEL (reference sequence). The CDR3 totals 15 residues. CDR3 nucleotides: TGTGCCAGCAGCCAAGATTGGAGGGGAGAGAAGACCCAGTACTTC. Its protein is CASSQDWRGEKTQYF.

The CDR3 bases are TGTGCCAGCAGTTCGGGACTAGCGGGAGTACCTGAGCAGTTCTTC. The encoded protein is CASSSGLAGVPEQFF. The J gene is TRBJ2-1, the V gene TRBV6-2 or TRBV6-3, with 14 bases aligning to TRBD2. Germline CDR1 and CDR2: MNHEY and SVGEGT. CDR3 length equals 15 residues. J was trimmed by 9 bases and V by 4 bases; bases with no gene match: 5.

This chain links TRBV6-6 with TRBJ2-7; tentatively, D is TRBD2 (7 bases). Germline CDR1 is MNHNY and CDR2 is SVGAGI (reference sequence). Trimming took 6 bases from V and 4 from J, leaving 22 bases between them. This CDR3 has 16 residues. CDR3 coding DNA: TGTGCCAGCAGCGCAAGGGGGGGCGGCCGGGGTTACGAGCAGTACTTC. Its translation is CASSARGGGRGYEQYF.

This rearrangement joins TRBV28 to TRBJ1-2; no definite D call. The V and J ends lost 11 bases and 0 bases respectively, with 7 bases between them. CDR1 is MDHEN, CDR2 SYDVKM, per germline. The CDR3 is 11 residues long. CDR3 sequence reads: CAARTNYGYTF. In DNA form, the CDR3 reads TGTGCCGCGAGGACTAACTATGGCTACACCTTC.

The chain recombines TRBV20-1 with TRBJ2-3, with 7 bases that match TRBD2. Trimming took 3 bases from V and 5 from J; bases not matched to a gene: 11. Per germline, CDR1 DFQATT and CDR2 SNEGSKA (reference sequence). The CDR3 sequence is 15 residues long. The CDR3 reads CSASRGGSLGDTQYF. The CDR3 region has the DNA TGCAGTGCTAGTCGAGGCGGGAGTTTAGGAGATACGCAGTATTTT.

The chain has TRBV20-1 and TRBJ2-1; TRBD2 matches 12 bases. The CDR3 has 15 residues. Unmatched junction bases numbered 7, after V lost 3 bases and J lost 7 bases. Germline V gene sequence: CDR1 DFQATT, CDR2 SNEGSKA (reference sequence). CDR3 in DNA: TGCAGTGCTAGTCCCCGGACTAGCGGGAAGAATGAGCAGTTCTTC. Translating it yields CSASPRTSGKNEQFF.

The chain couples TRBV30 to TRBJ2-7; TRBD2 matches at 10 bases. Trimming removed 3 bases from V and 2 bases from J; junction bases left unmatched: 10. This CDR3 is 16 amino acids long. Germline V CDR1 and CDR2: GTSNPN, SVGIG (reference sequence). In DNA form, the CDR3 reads TGTGCCTGGAGCCGAAAACCTAGCGGGAGTCCCTACGAGCAGTACTTC. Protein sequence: CAWSRKPSGSPYEQYF. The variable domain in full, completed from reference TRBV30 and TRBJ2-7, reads SQTIHQWPATLVQPVGSPLSLECTVEGTSNPNLYWYRQAAGRGLQLLFYSVGIGQISSEVPQNLSASRPQDRQFILSSKKLLLSDSGFYLCAWSRKPSGSPYEQYFGPGTRLTVT.

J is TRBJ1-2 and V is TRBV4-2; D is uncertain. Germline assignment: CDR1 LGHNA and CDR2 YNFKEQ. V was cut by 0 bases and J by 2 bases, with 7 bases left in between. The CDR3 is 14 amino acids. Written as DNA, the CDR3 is TGTGCCAGCAGCCAAGAAAACCTAAACTATGGCTACACCTTC. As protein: CASSQENLNYGYTF.

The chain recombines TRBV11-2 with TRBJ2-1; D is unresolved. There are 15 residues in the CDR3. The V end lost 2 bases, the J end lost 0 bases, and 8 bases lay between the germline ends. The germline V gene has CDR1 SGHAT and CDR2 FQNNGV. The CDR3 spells CASSLTDPSYNEQFF. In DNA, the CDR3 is TGTGCCAGCAGCTTAACAGATCCCTCCTACAATGAGCAGTTCTTC.

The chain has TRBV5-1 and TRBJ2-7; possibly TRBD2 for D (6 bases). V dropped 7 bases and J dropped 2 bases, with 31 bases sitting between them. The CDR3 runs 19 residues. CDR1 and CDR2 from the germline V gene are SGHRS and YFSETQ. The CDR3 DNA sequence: TGCGCCAGCGGGAAACTAATCGGGACTCTCCGGATACATCCCTACGAGCAGTACTTC. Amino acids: CASGKLIGTLRIHPYEQYF.